The clone carrying this T cell receptor (beta chain) was picked up many times. Its antigen remains unidentified. Library preparation for TCR beta used quantitative 5'-RACE with molecular barcodes. MiXCR, run by TCRdb on the 5' RACE reads, gives a single entry per CDR3 protein. This sample has 200,000 or so distinct CDR3 sequences, with roughly 25% found just once. This sample was taken from a study of CD8 T cells in ankylosing spondylitis. Study-level points and caveats: Enrichment of disease-linked clones was reportedly significant in matched ankylosing spondylitis synovial fluid.

In germline, CDR1 is SGHAT, CDR2 FQDESV (reference sequence). Trimming cost V 5 bases and J 3 bases, with 11 bases left between them. CDR3 size: 14 residues. V and J are TRBV11-1 and TRBJ2-1, with D tentatively TRBD2 (5 bases). The sequenced sample was blood, either unsorted or a sorted T cell fraction (not recorded which). This TCR was sampled from a male donor with ankylosing spondylitis or in good health (not recorded which). DNA of the CDR3: TGTGCCAGCAGCGCGAAGAGGGACTACAATGAGCAGTTCTTC. Translated: CASSAKRDYNEQFF.